This is a list of T cell receptor beta chains from one sample in a study of blood T cell repertoires in COVID-19. TCRdb's table, derived via immunoSEQ multiplex PCR, lists solely in-frame clones and lacks some. The sample lists more than 110,000 clones; about 88% were seen once. Sequences were obtained from peripheral blood. The receptors were gathered from a man aged 50-59 years with active or convalescent COVID-19. The CDR3 runs from the conserved cysteine through the conserved F or W. Each record gives: clone size, J gene, D gene, V gene, CDR3 DNA, CDR3 protein. The D gene is left open where the match is weak. Clone sizes are given selectively: once, few, many, or a class where the clone is expanded.

clone_size: NA
j_call: TRBJ2-7
d_call: TRBD2
v_call: TRBV29-1
cdr3_nt: TGCAGCGCCGGCCCCGGACTAGCGGCCTACGAGCAGTACTTC
cdr3_aa: CSAGPGLAAYEQYF

clone_size: once
j_call: TRBJ2-1
d_call: TRBD1
v_call: TRBV7-2
cdr3_nt: TGTGCCAGCAGCGGTAGACAGGGGCAGCCCTACAATGAGCAGTTCTTC
cdr3_aa: CASSGRQGQPYNEQFF

clone_size: NA
j_call: TRBJ2-7
d_call: NA
v_call: TRBV5-4
cdr3_nt: TGTGCCAGCAGCCCGGCCGGGATCTTCTACGAGCAGTACTTC
cdr3_aa: CASSPAGIFYEQYF

clone_size: NA
j_call: TRBJ2-4
d_call: TRBD2
v_call: TRBV28
cdr3_nt: TGTGCCAGCAGTTTGACTAGCGGGAGGGCCCACTTC
cdr3_aa: CASSLTSGRAHF

clone_size: NA
j_call: TRBJ2-6
d_call: NA
v_call: TRBV7-9
cdr3_nt: TGTGCCAGCAGCCTTCCAGGGTCTGGGGCCAACGTCCTGACTTTC
cdr3_aa: CASSLPGSGANVLTF

clone_size: few
j_call: TRBJ2-7
d_call: TRBD2
v_call: TRBV5-8
cdr3_nt: TGTGCCAGCAGCCCCGAACTAGCGGGAAGAAACGAGCAGTACTTC
cdr3_aa: CASSPELAGRNEQYF

clone_size: NA
j_call: TRBJ2-3
d_call: TRBD1
v_call: TRBV6-5
cdr3_nt: TGTGCCAGCAGTTACTTCGGGACAGGATACACAGATACGCAGTATTTT
cdr3_aa: CASSYFGTGYTDTQYF

clone_size: NA
j_call: TRBJ1-6
d_call: NA
v_call: TRBV28
cdr3_nt: TGTGCCAGCACCCAAAGAGGTATTGGCTCACCCCTCCACTTT
cdr3_aa: CASTQRGIGSPLHF

clone_size: NA
j_call: TRBJ1-1
d_call: NA
v_call: TRBV19
cdr3_nt: TGTGCCAGTATTCCGGGACCCGGGAGGAAGAACACTGAAGCTTTCTTT
cdr3_aa: CASIPGPGRKNTEAFF

clone_size: NA
j_call: TRBJ2-7
d_call: TRBD1
v_call: TRBV2
cdr3_nt: TGTGCCAGCAGACCCGGACAGGGGGTTCCCTACGAGCAGTACTTC
cdr3_aa: CASRPGQGVPYEQYF

clone_size: NA
j_call: TRBJ2-7
d_call: TRBD2
v_call: TRBV5-1
cdr3_nt: TGCGCCAGCAGCGGGACGACTAGCGGCCCAACCTACGAGCAGTACTTC
cdr3_aa: CASSGTTSGPTYEQYF